The present TCR beta chain was sequenced within a study of blood T cell repertoires in COVID-19. Study-wide background: The United States, Italy and Spain supplied acute and convalescent COVID-19 samples. PBMCs, B-cell-depleted T cells, or T cells were the source of the cDNA or gDNA that made up the material.

This clone was counted only a few times. Under the authors' procedure: Quantification of nucleated cells was approximated via reference gene primer amplification. Sequenced by immunoSEQ multiplex PCR; TCRdb stores in-frame clones only, minus some. V and J calls and clone size are as listed in that table; D and trimming were resolved from the DNA. The sample carries some 700,000 clones, approximately 90% recorded once. CDR1 and CDR2 from the germline V gene are MNHEY and SVGAGI. Trimming left V 0 bases short and J 5 bases short, with 16 bases between. The CDR3 has 16 amino acids. The receptor comes from a woman between 18 and 30 years old with acute or convalescent COVID-19. The sample consisted of peripheral blood. The chain carries TRBV6-5 and TRBJ1-1; D not resolved. The DNA of the CDR3 is TGTGCCAGCAGTTACTCAAGCGCGCGTGCGAGTACTGAAGCTTTCTTT. Residues: CASSYSSARASTEAFF.